Listed here are 21 T cell receptor beta chains from one sample, sequenced in a study of graft-versus-host responses after intestinal transplantation. Generated by immunoSEQ multiplex PCR, the TCRdb table keeps only in-frame clones and is missing some. Among 80,000 to 100,000 clones listed, approximately 90% were seen once. Antigens of these TCRs are unknown. This specimen was unstimulated CD4+ T cells sorted from spleen or lymph node cells, taken before intestinal transplant. The receptors were sampled from a human donor who received an intestinal transplant.

V gene TRBV4-2 combines with J gene TRBJ2-7; TRBD2 might be the D (7 bases). Germline assignment: CDR1 LGHNA and CDR2 YNFKEQ. Trimming took off 0 bases at V and 5 bases at J, with 17 bases between the two ends. The CDR3 covers 16 residues. Here the CDR3 reads CASSQDYGGRRNEQYF. In nucleotides, the CDR3 is TGTGCCAGCAGCCAAGACTACGGGGGGCGTCGGAACGAGCAGTACTTC.

The chain recombines TRBV7-9 with TRBJ2-1; the D is unclear. The germline CDR1 and CDR2 sequences are SEHNR and FQNEAQ (reference sequence). The CDR3 loop spans 14 amino acids. V was cut by 3 bases and J by 0 bases, with 6 bases left in between. DNA of the CDR3: TGTGCCAGCAGCTTCGCTAGCTCCTACAATGAGCAGTTCTTC. This translates into CASSFASSYNEQFF.

The rearrangement links TRBV2 to TRBJ1-2; a weak D match, TRBD1 (6 bases). The germline gives CDR1 SNHLY, CDR2 FYNNEI. The V end lost 3 bases, the J end lost 5 bases, and 13 bases lay between the germline ends. The CDR3 is 14 residues long. The CDR3 sequence is CASSETGDWYGYTF. CDR3 bases: TGTGCCAGCAGTGAGACAGGTGATTGGTATGGCTACACCTTC.

The J gene is TRBJ2-7, the V gene TRBV5-1; TRBD2 agrees at 7 bases. Germline-derived CDR1 and CDR2 are SGHRS and YFSETQ. CDR3 length: 18 residues. V was clipped by 0 bases and J by 2 bases; unmatched bases: 14. As DNA, the CDR3 is TGCGCCAGCAGCTTGGGCCCCGCCGGGGCGGGAGTAACCTACGAGCAGTACTTC. This gives the protein CASSLGPAGAGVTYEQYF.

V gene TRBV4-3 combines with J gene TRBJ1-3, with D uncertain. V dropped 0 bases and J dropped 4 bases, with 10 bases sitting between them. The CDR3 sequence is 15 residues long. Per the germline V gene, CDR1 is LGHNA and CDR2 is YSLEER. For the CDR3, the DNA is TGCGCCAGCAGCCAAGATATGGCAGTCGGAAACACCATATATTTT. Residues: CASSQDMAVGNTIYF.

This clone was detected only once. The J gene is TRBJ2-3, the V gene TRBV30; no clear D gene. This CDR3 is 13 amino acids long. Trimming removed 0 bases at V and 3 bases at J, with 7 bases between. CDR1 and CDR2 (germline): GTSNPN, SVGIG (reference sequence). CDR3 sequence (DNA): TGTGCCTGGAGTGTATACTTGACAGATACGCAGTATTTT. Residues: CAWSVYLTDTQYF. The whole variable domain, remainder taken from reference TRBV30 and TRBJ2-3, is SQTIHQWPATLVQPVGSPLSLECTVEGTSNPNLYWYRQAAGRGLQLLFYSVGIGQISSEVPQNLSASRPQDRQFILSSKKLLLSDSGFYLCAWSVYLTDTQYFGPGTRLTVL.

The chain combines TRBV19 with TRBJ2-1; 15 bases map to TRBD2. Germline CDR1 and CDR2: LNHDA and SQIVND (reference sequence). The CDR3 is 16 amino acids. V was pared by 1 base and J by 6 bases, with 1 base of the junction left unmatched. CDR3 sequence reads: CASSIGTSGRANEQFF. The DNA for the CDR3 is TGTGCCAGTAGTATAGGGACTAGCGGGAGGGCCAATGAGCAGTTCTTC.

The chain links TRBV19 to TRBJ1-5; 7 nucleotides match TRBD1. Germline CDR1 LNHDA, CDR2 SQIVND (reference sequence). Trimming removed 1 base from V and 0 bases from J; junction bases left unmatched: 6. The CDR3 totals 17 residues. CDR3 loop: CASSIGEDRNSNQPQHF. The CDR3 region has the DNA TGTGCCAGTAGTATAGGAGAGGACAGGAATAGCAATCAGCCCCAGCATTTT.

V usage is TRBV5-1 and J usage is TRBJ2-3, with D unclear. This CDR3 is built from 16 residues. Trimming took off 0 bases at V and 0 bases at J, with 11 bases between the two ends. In germline, CDR1 is SGHRS, CDR2 YFSETQ. Here the CDR3 reads CASSLGVSKSTDTQYF. The CDR3 DNA sequence: TGCGCCAGCAGCTTGGGGGTTAGCAAAAGCACAGATACGCAGTATTTT.

The chain recombines TRBV10-3 with TRBJ2-3, with TRBD2 identical over 7 bases. V lost 7 bases and J lost 4; bases outside the gene matches: 5. The CDR3 has 13 residues. In germline, CDR1 is ENHRY, CDR2 SYGVKD. The CDR3 loop reads CAIMAGVADTQYF. DNA for the CDR3: TGTGCCATCATGGCGGGAGTGGCAGATACGCAGTATTTT.

The rearrangement links TRBV7-9 to TRBJ1-2, with D possibly being TRBD1 (5 bases). Germline V gene sequence: CDR1 SEHNR, CDR2 FQNEAQ (reference sequence). This CDR3 has 13 amino acids. Trimming cost V 8 bases and J 4 bases, with 14 bases left between them. This CDR3 reads CASGTDSTYGYTF. The CDR3, as DNA: TGTGCCAGCGGAACCGACAGCACCTATGGCTACACCTTC.

CDR3 bases: TGTGCCATCAGTGATCCACCGAGCCGGGGGTTTAACTATGGCTACACCTTC. Encoded protein: CAISDPPSRGFNYGYTF. V and J are TRBV10-3 and TRBJ1-2; maybe TRBD1 (5 bases). The CDR3 consists of 17 residues. Germline loops: CDR1 ENHRY, CDR2 SYGVKD. V was clipped by 3 bases and J by 1 base, with 18 bases between them.

The genes are TRBV7-2 and TRBJ1-2; D gene unclear. Trimming left V 7 bases short and J 2 bases short, with 17 bases between. Germline CDR1 is SGHTA and CDR2 is FQGNSA. The CDR3 runs 15 residues. The CDR3 coding sequence is TGTGCCAGCAACCTTATATCGGAGCGAAACTATGGCTACACCTTC. It encodes CASNLISERNYGYTF.

The chain combines TRBV6-5 with TRBJ2-7; possibly TRBD2 for D (6 bases). The CDR3 length is 14 residues. Germline V gene data show CDR1 as MNHEY and CDR2 as SVGAGI. V lost 6 bases and J lost 0, with 12 bases in between. In DNA, the CDR3 is TGTGCCAGCAGAAGCGGGCTGCACTCCTACGAGCAGTACTTC. It yields the protein CASRSGLHSYEQYF.

This clone was seen once. The V call is TRBV7-2, the J call TRBJ2-3, with 14 nucleotides matching TRBD2. The junction had 5 bases not matched to a gene; V was cut back by 1 base and J by 5 bases. Looked up from germline, CDR1 is SGHTA and CDR2 is FQGNSA. The CDR3 contains 17 residues. CDR3 region: CASSLVGLAGGGDTQYF. DNA of the CDR3: TGTGCCAGCAGCTTAGTAGGACTAGCGGGAGGAGGAGATACGCAGTATTTT. The variable domain in full, with the rest retrieved from reference TRBV7-2 and TRBJ2-3, is GAGVSQSPSNKVTEKGKDVELRCDPISGHTALYWYRQSLGQGLEFLIYFQGNSAPDKSGLPSDRFSAERTGGSVSTLTIQRTQQEDSAVYLCASSLVGLAGGGDTQYFGPGTRLTVL.

The chain couples TRBV6-5 to TRBJ1-2; tentative D call: TRBD1 (5 bases). The CDR3 totals 13 residues. V was trimmed by 2 bases and J by 2 bases, leaving 6 bases between them. From germline, CDR1 is MNHEY and CDR2 SVGAGI. DNA for the CDR3: TGTGCCAGCAGTTACGGGGGGAACTATGGCTACACCTTC. Translating gives CASSYGGNYGYTF.

V and J are TRBV27 and TRBJ2-2; 11 positions match TRBD2. Per germline, CDR1 MNHEY and CDR2 SMNVEV (reference sequence). The V segment lost 3 bases and the J segment 1 base; nucleotides outside the gene matches: 7. The CDR3 spans 18 residues. For the CDR3, the DNA is TGTGCCAGCAGTTTGTGGCTAGCGGGGGGTATGAACACCGGGGAGCTGTTTTTT. Translated: CASSLWLAGGMNTGELFF.

The genes are TRBV28 and TRBJ1-5; D not resolved. This CDR3 has 14 residues. V lost 5 bases and J 0 bases, leaving 8 bases between the germline ends. Germline assignment: CDR1 MDHEN and CDR2 SYDVKM. The CDR3 coding sequence is TGTGCCAGCAGTAAGCACCATAGCAATCAGCCCCAGCATTTT. This gives the protein CASSKHHSNQPQHF.

This rearrangement joins TRBV10-3 to TRBJ2-7; 11 bases fit TRBD1. The germline V gene encodes CDR1 ENHRY and CDR2 SYGVKD. The CDR3 covers 15 residues. The V gene end was trimmed by 6 bases and the J gene end by 0 bases; junction bases not matched to a gene: 4. The CDR3 reads CAISEGTGGSYEQYF. In DNA form, the CDR3 reads TGTGCCATCAGCGAGGGGACAGGGGGCTCCTACGAGCAGTACTTC.

V is TRBV6-5 and J is TRBJ2-1; 9 nucleotides match TRBD1. There are 15 residues in the CDR3. Per the germline V gene, CDR1 is MNHEY and CDR2 is SVGAGI. V was clipped by 6 bases and J by 2 bases; unmatched bases: 5. This CDR3 is CASRYTGGAYNEQFF. The CDR3, as DNA: TGTGCCAGCAGATACACAGGGGGCGCCTACAATGAGCAGTTCTTC.

This chain joins TRBV6-5 and TRBJ2-2; the D is unclear. The CDR3 loop spans 13 amino acids. The V and J ends lost 4 bases and 5 bases respectively, with 8 bases between them. In germline, CDR1 is MNHEY, CDR2 SVGAGI. The CDR3 loop is CASSSRLTGELFF. CDR3 in DNA: TGTGCCAGCAGTTCCCGCCTAACCGGGGAGCTGTTTTTT.